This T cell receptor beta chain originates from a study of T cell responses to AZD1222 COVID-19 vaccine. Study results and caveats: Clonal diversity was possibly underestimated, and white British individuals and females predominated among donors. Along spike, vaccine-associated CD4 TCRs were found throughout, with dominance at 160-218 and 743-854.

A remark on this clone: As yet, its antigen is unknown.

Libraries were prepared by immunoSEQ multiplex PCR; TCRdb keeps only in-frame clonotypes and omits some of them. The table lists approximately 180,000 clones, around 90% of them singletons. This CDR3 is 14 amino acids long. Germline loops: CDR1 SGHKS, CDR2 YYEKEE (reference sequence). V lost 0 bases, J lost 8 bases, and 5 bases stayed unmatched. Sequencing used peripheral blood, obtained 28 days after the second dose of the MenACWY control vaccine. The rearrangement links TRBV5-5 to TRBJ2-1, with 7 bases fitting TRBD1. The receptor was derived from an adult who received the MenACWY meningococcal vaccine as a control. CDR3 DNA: TGTGCCAGCAGCTTGGGGGACAGCCGGCATGAGCAGTTCTTC. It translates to CASSLGDSRHEQFF.